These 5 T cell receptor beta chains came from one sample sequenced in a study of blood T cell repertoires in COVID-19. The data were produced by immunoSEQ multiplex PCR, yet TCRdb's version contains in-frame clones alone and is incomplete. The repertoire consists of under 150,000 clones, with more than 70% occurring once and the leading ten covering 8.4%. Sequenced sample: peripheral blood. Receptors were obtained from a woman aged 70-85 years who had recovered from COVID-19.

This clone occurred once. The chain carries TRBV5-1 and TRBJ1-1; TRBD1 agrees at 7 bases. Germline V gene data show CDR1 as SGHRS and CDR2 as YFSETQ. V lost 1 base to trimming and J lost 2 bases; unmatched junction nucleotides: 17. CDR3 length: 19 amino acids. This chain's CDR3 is CASSLYGPGQLGRNTEAFF. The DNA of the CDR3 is TGCGCCAGCAGCTTGTATGGGCCGGGACAGTTAGGTCGAAACACTGAAGCTTTCTTT.

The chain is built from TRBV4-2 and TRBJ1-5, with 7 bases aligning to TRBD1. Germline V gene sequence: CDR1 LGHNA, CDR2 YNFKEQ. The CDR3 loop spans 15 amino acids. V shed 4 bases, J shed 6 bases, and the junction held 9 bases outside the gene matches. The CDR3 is CASSLEDRKGQPQHF. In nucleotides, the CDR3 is TGTGCCAGCAGCCTAGAGGACAGGAAGGGTCAGCCCCAGCATTTT.

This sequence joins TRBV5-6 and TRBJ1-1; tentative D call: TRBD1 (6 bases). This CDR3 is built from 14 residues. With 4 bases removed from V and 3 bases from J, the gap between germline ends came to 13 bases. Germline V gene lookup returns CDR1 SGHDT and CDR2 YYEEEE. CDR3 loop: CASSRAGVHTEAFF. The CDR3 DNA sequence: TGTGCCAGCAGCCGTGCAGGGGTACACACTGAAGCTTTCTTT.

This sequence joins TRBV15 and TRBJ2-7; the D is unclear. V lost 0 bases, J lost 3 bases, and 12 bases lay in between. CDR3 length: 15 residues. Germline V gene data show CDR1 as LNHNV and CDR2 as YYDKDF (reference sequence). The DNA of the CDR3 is TGTGCCACCAGCAGAGATGTGAGGCAGATCTACGAGCAGTACTTC. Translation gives CATSRDVRQIYEQYF.

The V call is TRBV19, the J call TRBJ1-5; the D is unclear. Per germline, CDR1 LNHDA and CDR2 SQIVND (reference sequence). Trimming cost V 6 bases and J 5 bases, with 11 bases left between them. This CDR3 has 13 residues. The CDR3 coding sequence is TGTGCCAGTAGAGAGGATTTCTATCAGCCCCAGCATTTT. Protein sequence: CASREDFYQPQHF.